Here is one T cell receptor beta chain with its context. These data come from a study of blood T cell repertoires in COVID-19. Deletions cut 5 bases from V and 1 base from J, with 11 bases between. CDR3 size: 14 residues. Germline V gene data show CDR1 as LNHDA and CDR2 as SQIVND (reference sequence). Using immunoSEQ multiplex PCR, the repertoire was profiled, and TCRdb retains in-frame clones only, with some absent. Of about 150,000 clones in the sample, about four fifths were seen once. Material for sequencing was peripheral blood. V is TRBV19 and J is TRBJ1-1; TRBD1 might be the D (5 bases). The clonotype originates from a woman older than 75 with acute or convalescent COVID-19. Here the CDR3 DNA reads TGTGCCAGTAGTCAAGACAGCCCGAACACTGAAGCTTTCTTT. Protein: CASSQDSPNTEAFF.